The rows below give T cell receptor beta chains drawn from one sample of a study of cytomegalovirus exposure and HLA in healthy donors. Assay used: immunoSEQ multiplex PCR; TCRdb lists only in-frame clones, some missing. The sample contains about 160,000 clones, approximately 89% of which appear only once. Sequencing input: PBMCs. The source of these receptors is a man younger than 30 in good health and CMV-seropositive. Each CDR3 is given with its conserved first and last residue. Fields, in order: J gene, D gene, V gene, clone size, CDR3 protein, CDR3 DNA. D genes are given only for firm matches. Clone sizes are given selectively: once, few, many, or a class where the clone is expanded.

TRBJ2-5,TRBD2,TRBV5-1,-,CASNLLAGGLQETQYF,TGCGCCAGCAATCTCCTAGCGGGCGGACTTCAAGAGACCCAGTACTTC
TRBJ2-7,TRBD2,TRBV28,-,CASSGPNFESSGRYEQYF,TGTGCCAGCAGTGGACCCAATTTCGAGTCTAGCGGGAGGTACGAGCAGTACTTC
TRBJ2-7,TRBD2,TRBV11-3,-,CASSPPASGSSYEQYF,TGTGCCAGCAGCCCCCCGGCTAGCGGGAGCTCCTACGAGCAGTACTTC
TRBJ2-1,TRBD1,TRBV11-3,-,CASSPARTGNNEQFF,TGTGCCAGCAGCCCAGCCAGGACAGGTAACAATGAGCAGTTCTTC
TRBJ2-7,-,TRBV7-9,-,CASSHSVSGSYEQYF,TGTGCCAGCAGCCACTCAGTATCGGGGTCCTACGAGCAGTACTTC
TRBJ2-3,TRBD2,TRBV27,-,CASSQGRGTSESDTQYF,TGTGCCAGCAGTCAGGGGAGAGGGACTAGCGAGTCAGATACGCAGTATTTT
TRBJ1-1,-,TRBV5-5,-,CASSLMGTANTEAFF,TGTGCCAGCAGCTTGATGGGCACAGCGAACACTGAAGCTTTCTTT
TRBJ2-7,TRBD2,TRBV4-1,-,CASSQGRLAGLREQYF,TGCGCCAGCAGCCAAGGGCGACTAGCGGGGTTGAGGGAGCAGTACTTC
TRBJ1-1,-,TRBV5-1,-,CASSLSGSDTEAFF,TGCGCCAGCAGCTTGTCAGGGTCGGACACTGAAGCTTTCTTT
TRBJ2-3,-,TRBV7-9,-,CASSELGGPRTDTQYF,TGTGCCAGCAGCGAACTCGGAGGGCCGAGAACAGATACGCAGTATTTT
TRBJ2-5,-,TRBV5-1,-,CASSLLGGIVGETQYF,TGCGCCAGCAGCTTGTTAGGCGGGATAGTGGGAGAGACCCAGTACTTC
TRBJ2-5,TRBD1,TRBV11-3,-,CASSSDRGQETQYF,TGTGCCAGCAGCTCGGACAGGGGCCAAGAGACCCAGTACTTC
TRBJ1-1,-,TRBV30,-,CAWGGAFDTEAFF,TGTGCCTGGGGGGGGGCTTTTGACACTGAAGCTTTCTTT
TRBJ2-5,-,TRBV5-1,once,CASSLAGHLGETQYF,TGCGCCAGCAGCTTGGCTGGACACCTCGGGGAGACCCAGTACTTC
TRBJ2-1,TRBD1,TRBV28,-,CASSPGQGASEQFF,TGTGCCAGCAGCCCCGGACAGGGGGCGTCTGAGCAGTTCTTC
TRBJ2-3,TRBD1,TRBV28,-,CASTSRDRGTDTQYF,TGTGCCAGCACCTCCCGGGACAGGGGGACGGATACGCAGTATTTT
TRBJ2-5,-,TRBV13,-,CASSSGRVSGVTQYF,TGTGCCAGCAGCTCCGGCAGGGTCTCGGGGGTAACCCAGTACTTC
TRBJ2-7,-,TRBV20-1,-,CSARDQYEQYF,TGCAGTGCTAGAGATCAATACGAGCAGTACTTC
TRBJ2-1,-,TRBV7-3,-,CASSLKGAYGEQFF,TGTGCCAGCAGCTTAAAAGGGGCCTATGGTGAGCAGTTCTTC
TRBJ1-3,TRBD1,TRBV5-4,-,CASTVDRGTGNTIYF,TGTGCCAGCACCGTCGACAGGGGAACGGGAAACACCATATATTTT
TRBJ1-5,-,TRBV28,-,CASSQDWNQPQHF,TGTGCCAGCAGCCAAGACTGGAATCAGCCCCAGCATTTT
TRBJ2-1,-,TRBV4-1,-,CASSSRDRSGSDEQFF,TGCGCCAGCAGCTCCCGAGACAGGTCCGGCAGCGATGAGCAGTTCTTC
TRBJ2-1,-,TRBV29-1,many,CSVTPLGNEQFF,TGCAGCGTCACCCCCCTCGGCAATGAGCAGTTCTTC
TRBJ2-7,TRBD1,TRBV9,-,CASSRTGASSYEQYF,TGTGCCAGCAGTAGGACAGGGGCAAGCTCCTACGAGCAGTACTTC
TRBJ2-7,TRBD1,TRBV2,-,CAIGTGEHYEQYF,TGTGCCATCGGGACAGGGGAACACTACGAGCAGTACTTC
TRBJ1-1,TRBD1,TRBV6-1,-,CASSDLGTGEAFF,TGTGCCAGCAGTGATCTCGGGACAGGTGAAGCTTTCTTT
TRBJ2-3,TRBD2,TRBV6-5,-,CASRPSGRATDTQYF,TGTGCCAGCAGACCTAGCGGGAGGGCCACAGATACGCAGTATTTT
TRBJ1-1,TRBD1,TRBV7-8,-,CASSPQGPNTEAFF,TGTGCCAGCAGTCCACAGGGGCCGAACACTGAAGCTTTCTTT
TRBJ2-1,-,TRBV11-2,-,CASSLGQAPNEQFF,TGTGCCAGCAGCTTAGGACAGGCTCCCAATGAGCAGTTCTTC
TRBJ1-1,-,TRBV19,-,CASSIDRGTEAFF,TGTGCCAGTAGTATAGATCGCGGGACTGAAGCTTTCTTT
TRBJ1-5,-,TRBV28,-,CASRGAYSNQPQHF,TGTGCCAGCAGAGGAGCGTATAGCAATCAGCCCCAGCATTTT
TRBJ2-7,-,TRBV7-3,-,CASSLIGAKGGAWEQYF,TGTGCCAGCAGCTTAATAGGTGCAAAAGGGGGGGCATGGGAGCAGTACTTC
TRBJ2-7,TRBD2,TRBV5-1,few,CASSLPSGSYEQYF,TGCGCCAGCAGCTTACCTAGCGGCTCCTACGAGCAGTACTTC
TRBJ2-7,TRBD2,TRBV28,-,CASIGLAGYEQYF,TGTGCCAGCATCGGCCTAGCGGGCTACGAGCAGTACTTC
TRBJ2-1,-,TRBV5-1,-,CASSLEGGSYNEQFF,TGCGCCAGCAGCTTGGAAGGGGGCTCCTACAATGAGCAGTTCTTC
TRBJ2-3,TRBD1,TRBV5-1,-,CASSGTGGTDTQYF,TGCGCCAGCAGCGGGACAGGGGGCACAGATACGCAGTATTTT
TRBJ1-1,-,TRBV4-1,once,CASSQGGMNTEAFF,TGCGCCAGCAGCCAAGGCGGAATGAACACTGAAGCTTTCTTT
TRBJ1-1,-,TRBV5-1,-,CASSLDRVYTEAFF,TGCGCCAGCAGCTTGGACAGGGTATACACTGAAGCTTTCTTT
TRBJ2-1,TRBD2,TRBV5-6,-,CASSLRYGTSGYNEQFF,TGTGCCAGCAGCTTGCGCTACGGGACTAGCGGGTACAATGAGCAGTTCTTC
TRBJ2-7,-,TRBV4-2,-,CASSQDPSSYEQYF,TGTGCCAGCAGCCAAGACCCTAGCTCCTACGAGCAGTACTTC
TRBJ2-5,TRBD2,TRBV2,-,CASSEEGGAGRKETQYF,TGTGCCAGCAGTGAAGAGGGAGGAGCGGGAAGAAAAGAGACCCAGTACTTC
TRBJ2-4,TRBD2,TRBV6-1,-,CASSETGLAGLAKNIQYF,TGTGCCAGCAGTGAAACTGGGCTAGCGGGACTGGCCAAAAACATTCAGTACTTC
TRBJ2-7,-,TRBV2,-,CASSGDFYEQYF,TGTGCCAGCAGCGGGGACTTCTACGAGCAGTACTTC
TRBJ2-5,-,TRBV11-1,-,CASSLSRTGGSGAQYF,TGTGCCAGCAGCTTATCCAGGACAGGTGGTTCGGGGGCCCAGTACTTC
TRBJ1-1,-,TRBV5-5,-,CASSQQVMNTEAFF,TGTGCCAGCAGCCAACAGGTTATGAACACTGAAGCTTTCTTT
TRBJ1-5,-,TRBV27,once,CASSPLFRDAAQHF,TGTGCCAGCAGTCCACTCTTCAGGGATGCAGCCCAGCATTTT
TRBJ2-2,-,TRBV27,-,CASSFLREANTGELFF,TGTGCCAGCAGTTTCCTAAGGGAGGCGAACACCGGGGAGCTGTTTTTT